This record looks at one TCR beta chain sequence and its context. The sample belongs to a study of blood T cell repertoires in COVID-19. Per germline, CDR1 LGHNA and CDR2 YSLEER. This CDR3 contains 12 residues. Trimming stripped 8 bases from V and 7 bases from J, with 9 bases between. Profiled with immunoSEQ multiplex PCR; TCRdb holds only in-frame clones, not every one. Of over 200,000 clones listed, around 80% were seen once; the top ten hold around 18%. This sequence was found in a woman older than 75 with active or convalescent COVID-19. The gene calls are TRBV4-3 and TRBJ1-6, with D unresolved. Source material: peripheral blood. DNA of the CDR3: TGCGCCAGCGGCACAAGAAATTCACCCCTCCACTTT. It specifies CASGTRNSPLHF.